This record concerns one T cell receptor (beta chain) sequence. The data stem from a study of blood T cell repertoires in COVID-19. Germline CDR1 is LNHDA and CDR2 is SQIVND (reference sequence). The CDR3 is 14 residues long. V shed 5 bases and J 3 bases; nucleotides not matched to a gene: 5. Individuals drawn from around 25 US areas were roughly 18 to 95 years old. Grouping used clinical history reported by participants in a survey and questionnaire. The data were produced by immunoSEQ multiplex PCR, yet TCRdb's version contains in-frame clones alone and is incomplete. This sample has 150,000 to 200,000 clones; 89% occur once, and the top ten carry under 3%.

The chain recombines TRBV19 with TRBJ1-2, with TRBD1 identical over 8 bases. The source material was PBMCs or T cells enriched from blood (not recorded which). The sequence came from a woman between 40 and 55 years old with acute COVID-19. CDR3 sequence: CASSDRGIDYGYTF. The CDR3 coding sequence is TGTGCCAGTAGTGACAGGGGCATAGACTATGGCTACACCTTC.